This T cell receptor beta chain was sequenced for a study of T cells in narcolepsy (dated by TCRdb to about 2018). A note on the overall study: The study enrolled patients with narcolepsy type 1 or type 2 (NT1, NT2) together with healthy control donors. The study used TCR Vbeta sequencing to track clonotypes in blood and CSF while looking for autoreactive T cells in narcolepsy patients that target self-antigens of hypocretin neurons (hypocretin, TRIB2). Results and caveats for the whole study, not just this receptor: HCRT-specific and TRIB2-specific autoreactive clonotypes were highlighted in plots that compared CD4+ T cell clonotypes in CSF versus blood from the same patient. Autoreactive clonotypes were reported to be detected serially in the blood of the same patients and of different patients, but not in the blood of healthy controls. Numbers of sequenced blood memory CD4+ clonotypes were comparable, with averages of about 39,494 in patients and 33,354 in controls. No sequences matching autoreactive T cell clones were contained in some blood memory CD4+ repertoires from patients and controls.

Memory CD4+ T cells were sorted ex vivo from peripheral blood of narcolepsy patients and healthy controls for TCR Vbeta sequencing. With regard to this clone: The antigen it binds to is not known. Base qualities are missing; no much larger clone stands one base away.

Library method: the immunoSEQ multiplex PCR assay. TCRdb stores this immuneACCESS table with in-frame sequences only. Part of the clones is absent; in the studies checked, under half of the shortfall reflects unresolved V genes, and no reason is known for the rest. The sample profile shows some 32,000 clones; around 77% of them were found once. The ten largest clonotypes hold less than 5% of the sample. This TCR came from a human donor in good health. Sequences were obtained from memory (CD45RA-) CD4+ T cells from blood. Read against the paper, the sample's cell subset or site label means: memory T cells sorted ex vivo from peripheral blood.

CDR3 loop: CASSYTLGSNTEAFF. The nucleotide sequence reads as follows: TGTGCCAGCAGCTATACCTTGGGATCGAACACTGAAGCTTTCTTT. Rearrangement joined TRBV5-8 to TRBJ1-1; the D gene cannot be resolved reliably. Taken from the germline V gene, the CDR1 and CDR2 loops are SGHTS and YDEGEE. The CDR3 goes from the cysteine to the phenylalanine over 15 residues. Here the CDR3 DNA is all that survives: 45 bases in frame from base 1. V loses 3 bases, J loses 1 base, and the germline ends lie 13 bases apart. Supplemented by the reference TRBV5-8 and TRBJ1-1 proteins around the CDR3, the complete variable domain is EAGVTQSPTHLIKTRGQQATLRCSPISGHTSVYWYQQALGLGLQFLLWYDEGEERNRGNFPPRFSGRQFPNYSSELNVNALELEDSALYLCASSYTLGSNTEAFFGQGTRLTVV.